This TCR beta chain appears in the sequencing data of a study of blood T cell repertoires in COVID-19. Trimming removed 0 bases from V and 2 bases from J; junction bases left unmatched: 5. Germline V lookup: CDR1 SGHTA, CDR2 FQGNSA. The CDR3 length is 18 residues. Some clones are missing from TCRdb's copy, which holds only in-frame ones; the method was immunoSEQ multiplex PCR. Here the sample spans about 120,000 clones, about 85% being singletons. V usage is TRBV7-2 and J usage is TRBJ2-1; 12 bases agree with TRBD2. The source of this sequence is a man aged 40-49 years with acute or convalescent COVID-19. The specimen sequenced was peripheral blood. CDR3 sequence (DNA): TGTGCCAGCAGCTTAGCCCCGCGACTAGCGGGGGCCTACAATGAGCAGTTCTTC. It translates to CASSLAPRLAGAYNEQFF.